These 27 T cell receptor beta chains share one sample of origin, sequenced in a study of blood T cells in healthy people across ages. The use of a sample-barcoded 5' primer and a J-beta primer mix characterized a second PCR of roughly 6 to 12 cycles. A single record per CDR3 protein comes from TCRdb applying MiXCR to the 5' RACE reads. The sample contains under 1,100,000 distinct CDR3 sequences, almost 25% of which appear only once. This same sample was also part of a study on T cells of mothers and their children.

Sequences were obtained from blood. Receptor source: a girl aged 2-9 years in good health.

This clonotype came up a few times. The chain couples TRBV24-1 to TRBJ2-7; D remains unclear. CDR1 and CDR2 from the germline V gene are KGHDR and SFDVKD. This CDR3 contains 13 residues. The ends were cut back, 3 bases at V and 3 bases at J, with 8 bases in the middle. The DNA for the CDR3 is TGTGCCACCAGTGATGGCAACCACTACGAGCAGTACTTC. Translating it yields CATSDGNHYEQYF.

The chain couples TRBV28 to TRBJ2-7, with D possibly being TRBD1 (6 bases). V was pared by 6 bases and J by 2 bases, with 17 bases between. Germline V gene sequence: CDR1 MDHEN, CDR2 SYDVKM. CDR3 size: 15 residues. Here the CDR3 DNA reads TGTGCCAGCAGCCGCGACAGGCGGCCAACCTACGAGCAGTACTTC. This gives the protein CASSRDRRPTYEQYF.

Remarks on this clonotype: Without the conserved terminal phenylalanine or tryptophan, this CDR3 likely stems from a read error. It is unclear where the CDR3 begins or ends on the DNA, so no DNA is shown, and the CDR3 is as TCRdb lists it. The chain carries TRBV29-1 and TRBJ2-3; TRBD1, the D gene given by the table, was not confirmed from the DNA. The germline gives CDR1 SQVTM, CDR2 ANQGSEA. The CDR3 spans 14 amino acids, including both terminal residues. The CDR3 here is CSAPVPDRGDTRYL.

The chain couples TRBV27 to TRBJ1-4; 7 nucleotides match TRBD1. Germline V CDR1 and CDR2: MNHEY, SMNVEV (reference sequence). There are 12 residues in the CDR3. Trimming cost V 7 bases and J 5 bases; bases outside gene matches: 1. The CDR3 is CASKDRNEKLFF. CDR3 DNA sequence: TGTGCCAGCAAGGACAGGAATGAAAAACTGTTTTTT.

The chain joins TRBV9 to TRBJ2-3, with D perhaps given as TRBD1 or TRBD2 (5 bases each). Germline lookup yields CDR1 SGDLS and CDR2 YYNGEE. The CDR3 consists of 15 residues. V lost 0 bases, J lost 2 bases, and 10 bases lay in between. The CDR3 reads CASSVAEGYTDTQYF. For the CDR3, the DNA is TGTGCCAGCAGCGTAGCTGAGGGGTACACAGATACGCAGTATTTT. Combining the CDR3 with reference TRBV9 and TRBJ2-3 gives the whole variable domain DSGVTQTPKHLITATGQRVTLRCSPRSGDLSVYWYQQSLDQGLQFLIQYYNGEERAKGNILERFSAQQFPDLHSELNLSSLELGDSALYFCASSVAEGYTDTQYFGPGTRLTVL.

This clonotype was observed a handful of times. The chain has TRBV29-1 and TRBJ2-1; TRBD2 agrees at 9 bases. Germline values: CDR1 SQVTM, CDR2 ANQGSEA. The length of the CDR3 is 13 residues. The V and J ends lost 4 bases and 9 bases, in that order; junction bases with no gene match: 7. CDR3 amino acids: CSVASGGLSEQFF. The DNA of the CDR3 is TGCAGCGTTGCGAGCGGGGGGTTGAGTGAGCAGTTCTTC.

The chain carries TRBV20-1 and TRBJ2-5; tentative D call: TRBD2 (5 bases). V was clipped by 0 bases and J by 3 bases, with 14 bases between them. The CDR3 runs 15 residues. Germline lookup yields CDR1 DFQATT and CDR2 SNEGSKA (reference sequence). CDR3 coding DNA: TGCAGTGCTAGAGATGAGGGAACTTTAAAAGAGACCCAGTACTTC. Translating it yields CSARDEGTLKETQYF.

The chain recombines TRBV12-3 or TRBV12-4 with TRBJ1-2; 7 bases line up with TRBD1. The CDR3 contains 14 residues. The trim removed 5 bases at V and 9 bases at J, leaving 12 bases unmatched. CDR3 nucleotide sequence: TGTGCCAGCAGTCCCCGGGACAGACTTGGGAGCTACACCTTC. Translated, it gives CASSPRDRLGSYTF.

This clonotype appeared a few times. At one of its ends the junction is not consistent with the germline gene, which may arise from a read error. The chain joins TRBV29-1 to TRBJ2-5, with D unresolved. Germline lookup yields CDR1 SQVTM and CDR2 ANQGSEA. This CDR3 spans 12 amino acids. DNA of the CDR3: TGCAGCGTCGAAGGTAGTCCCAAGACCCAGTACTTC. Its protein product is CSVEGSPKTQYF.

V usage is TRBV29-1 and J usage is TRBJ1-1; no definite D call. V lost 7 bases to trimming and J lost 4 bases, with 10 bases between them. From germline, CDR1 is SQVTM and CDR2 ANQGSEA. This CDR3 comprises 11 residues. DNA of the CDR3: TGCAGCGCGAGGGCGGCCACTGAAGCTTTCTTT. Translating gives CSARAATEAFF.

This chain connects TRBV4-3 to TRBJ2-7, with D uncertain. Germline lookup yields CDR1 LGHNA and CDR2 YSLEER. The ends were cut back, 3 bases at V and 1 base at J, with 10 bases in the middle. This CDR3 spans 14 amino acids. CDR3 loop: CASSHQVVSYEQYF. CDR3 nucleotides: TGCGCCAGCAGCCACCAAGTGGTATCCTACGAGCAGTACTTC.

The chain carries TRBV25-1 and TRBJ1-4; D gene unclear. This CDR3 region has 10 residues. V dropped 7 bases and J dropped 8 bases, with 5 bases sitting between them. CDR1 and CDR2 from the germline V gene are MGHDK and SYGVNS. The chain's CDR3 is CASNCEKLFF. CDR3 in DNA: TGTGCCAGCAATTGCGAAAAACTGTTTTTT.

This clonotype was picked up a small number of times. The chain combines TRBV4-2 with TRBJ2-1; TRBD2 matches at 14 bases. Trimming at V came to 5 bases and at J to 0 bases, leaving 6 bases not matched to a gene. Germline values: CDR1 LGHNA, CDR2 YNFKEQ. CDR3 length: 18 residues. In nucleotides, the CDR3 is TGTGCCAGCAGCGACGGACTAGCGGGGGGTATCTCCTACAATGAGCAGTTCTTC. Its protein is CASSDGLAGGISYNEQFF.

CDR3 coding DNA: TGTGCCACCAGTGAAGGGCCAGGCCAGCCCCAGCATTTT. Its protein product is CATSEGPGQPQHF. The chain carries TRBV24-1 and TRBJ1-5, with no clear D. Deletions cut 4 bases from V and 7 bases from J, with 10 bases between. There are 13 residues in the CDR3. Looked up from germline, CDR1 is KGHDR and CDR2 is SFDVKD.

V gene TRBV12-3 or TRBV12-4 combines with J gene TRBJ2-5; 10 bases agree with TRBD2. The assigned J gene may be wrong: the sequence end matches TRBJ2-1 better. There are 15 residues in the CDR3. CDR3 bases: TGTGCCAGCAGTTTTAACCTAGCGGGAGTCGGGGAGCAGTTCTTC. This translates into CASSFNLAGVGEQFF.

Here the CDR3 DNA reads TGCGCCAGCAGCTGGACAGGGCGAGGAACAGAGACCCAGTACTTC. This sequence encodes CASSWTGRGTETQYF. The chain combines TRBV5-1 with TRBJ2-5, with 8 bases that match TRBD1. Germline V gene data show CDR1 as SGHRS and CDR2 as YFSETQ. V lost 3 bases and J lost 4; bases outside the gene matches: 8. This CDR3 has 15 residues.

This chain uses TRBV7-2 with TRBJ1-5; tentative D call: TRBD1 (5 bases). The germline CDR1 and CDR2 sequences are SGHTA and FQGNSA. This CDR3 region has 15 residues. Trimming took 5 bases from V and 3 from J, leaving 14 bases between them. CDR3 loop: CASSRQGNHNQPQHF. The CDR3 DNA sequence: TGTGCCAGCAGCCGCCAGGGTAACCACAATCAGCCCCAGCATTTT.

The gene calls are TRBV5-1 and TRBJ2-5; TRBD2 is a possible D gene (6 bases). This CDR3 comprises 15 residues. Germline CDR1 SGHRS, CDR2 YFSETQ. The V gene lost 3 bases and the J gene lost 5 bases, with 17 bases spanning the gap. The CDR3 region is CASSSDSDYRETQYF. CDR3 in DNA: TGCGCCAGCAGCTCTGACTCGGACTACCGGGAGACCCAGTACTTC.

V gene TRBV12-3 or TRBV12-4 combines with J gene TRBJ2-5; D is unresolved. The ends were cut back, 2 bases at V and 0 bases at J, with 7 bases in the middle. The length of the CDR3 is 14 residues. CDR3 in amino acids: CASSLSSYQETQYF. In DNA form, the CDR3 reads TGTGCCAGCAGTTTAAGTTCGTACCAAGAGACCCAGTACTTC.

The sample holds a few counts of this clonotype. V is TRBV6-1 and J is TRBJ1-1, with D unresolved. CDR1 and CDR2 (germline): MNHNS, SASEGT. CDR3 length: 15 amino acids. The V and J ends lost 1 base and 0 bases respectively, with 9 bases between them. The chain's CDR3 is CASSEDDGMNTEAFF. For the CDR3, the DNA is TGTGCCAGCAGTGAAGATGACGGAATGAACACTGAAGCTTTCTTT.

This clonotype was seen a handful of times. The CDR3 DNA reads as TGTGCCAGCGGGGGCCCTCGGCCCTCCGGAAACACCATATATTTT. This gives the protein CASGGPRPSGNTIYF. The chain is built from TRBV3-1 and TRBJ1-3; a possible D gene is TRBD1 (6 bases). Trimming left V 8 bases short and J 4 bases short, with 18 bases between. CDR3 length equals 15 residues. The germline gives CDR1 LGHDT, CDR2 YNNKEL (reference sequence).

The chain carries TRBV28 and TRBJ2-4; 11 positions agree with TRBD1. Germline V lookup: CDR1 MDHEN, CDR2 SYDVKM. This CDR3 comprises 18 residues. V lost 5 bases and J lost 9; bases outside the gene matches: 18. In DNA form, the CDR3 reads TGTGCCAGCAGTCTCTTTGGGACAGGGGGTCGGAAGCCTATCATTCAGTACTTC. Encoded protein: CASSLFGTGGRKPIIQYF.

The V gene is TRBV5-6, the J gene TRBJ2-3, with 7 nucleotides matching TRBD1. The CDR3 extends over 14 amino acids. The junction had 8 bases not matched to a gene; V was cut back by 4 bases and J by 6 bases. Looked up from germline, CDR1 is SGHDT and CDR2 is YYEEEE. In DNA, the CDR3 is TGTGCCAGCAGCAAAAACAGGGGAGTCGATACGCAGTATTTT. This gives the protein CASSKNRGVDTQYF.

The chain joins TRBV5-4 to TRBJ2-7; D perhaps matches TRBD1 (6 bases). Germline V gives CDR1 SGHNT, CDR2 YYREEE (reference sequence). V was trimmed by 4 bases and J by 10 bases, leaving 12 bases between them. This CDR3 region has 11 residues. In DNA, the CDR3 is TGTGCCAGCAGCGAGACAGGAAGACAGTACTTC. Its translation is CASSETGRQYF.

A few counts support this clonotype. The chain carries TRBV28 and TRBJ2-5, with D maybe TRBD1 (6 bases). CDR1 is MDHEN and CDR2 is SYDVKM in the germline V gene. Trimming took off 6 bases at V and 1 base at J, with 12 bases between the two ends. The CDR3 has 14 amino acids. The CDR3, as DNA: TGTGCCAGCAGACCTCAAGGGGGCCAAGAGACCCAGTACTTC. It encodes CASRPQGGQETQYF.

The rearrangement uses TRBV3-1 and TRBJ2-7, with 14 bases fitting TRBD2. CDR3 length: 15 amino acids. The germline V gene encodes CDR1 LGHDT and CDR2 YNNKEL (reference sequence). Unmatched junction bases numbered 5, after V lost 4 bases and J lost 6 bases. The CDR3 sequence: CASSLGTSGSSEQYF. The CDR3 coding sequence is TGTGCCAGCAGCCTGGGGACTAGCGGGAGTTCCGAGCAGTACTTC.

This clonotype was counted only a few times. The chain links TRBV15 to TRBJ2-6, with no clear D. CDR1 is LNHNV and CDR2 is YYDKDF in the germline V gene (reference sequence). With 5 bases removed from V and 0 bases from J, the gap between germline ends came to 14 bases. The CDR3 is made up of 17 amino acids. This chain's CDR3 is CATSPSKVYSGANVLTF. The CDR3 DNA is TGTGCCACCAGCCCAAGTAAGGTGTACTCTGGGGCCAACGTCCTGACTTTC.